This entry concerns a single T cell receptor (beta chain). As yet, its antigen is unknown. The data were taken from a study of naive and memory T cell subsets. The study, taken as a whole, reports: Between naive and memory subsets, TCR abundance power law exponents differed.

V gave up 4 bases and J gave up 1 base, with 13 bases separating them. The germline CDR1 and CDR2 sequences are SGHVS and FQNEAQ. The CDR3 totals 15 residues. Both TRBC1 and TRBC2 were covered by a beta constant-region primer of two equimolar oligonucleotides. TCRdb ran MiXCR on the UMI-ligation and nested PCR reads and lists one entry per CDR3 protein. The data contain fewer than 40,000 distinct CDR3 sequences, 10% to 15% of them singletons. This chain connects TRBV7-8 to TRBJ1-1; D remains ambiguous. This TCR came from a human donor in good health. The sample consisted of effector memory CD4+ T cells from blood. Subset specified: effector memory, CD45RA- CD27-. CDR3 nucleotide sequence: TGTGCCAGCAGCTCCGCCGGGTCGGGGAACACTGAAGCTTTCTTT. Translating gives CASSSAGSGNTEAFF.